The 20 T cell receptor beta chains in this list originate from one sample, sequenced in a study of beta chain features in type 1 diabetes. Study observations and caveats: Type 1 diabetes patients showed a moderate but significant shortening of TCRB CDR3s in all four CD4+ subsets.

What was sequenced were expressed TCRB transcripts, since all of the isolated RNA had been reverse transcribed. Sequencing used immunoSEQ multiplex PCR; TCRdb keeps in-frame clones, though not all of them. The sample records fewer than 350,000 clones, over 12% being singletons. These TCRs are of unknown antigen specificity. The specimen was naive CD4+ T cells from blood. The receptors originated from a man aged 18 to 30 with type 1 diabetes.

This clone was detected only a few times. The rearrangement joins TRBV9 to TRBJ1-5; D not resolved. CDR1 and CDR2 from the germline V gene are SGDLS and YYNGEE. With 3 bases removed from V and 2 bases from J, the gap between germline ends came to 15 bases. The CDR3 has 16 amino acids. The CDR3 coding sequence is TGTGCCAGCAGCGCTGGCCCCGCTGAGGGCAATCAGCCCCAGCATTTT. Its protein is CASSAGPAEGNQPQHF.

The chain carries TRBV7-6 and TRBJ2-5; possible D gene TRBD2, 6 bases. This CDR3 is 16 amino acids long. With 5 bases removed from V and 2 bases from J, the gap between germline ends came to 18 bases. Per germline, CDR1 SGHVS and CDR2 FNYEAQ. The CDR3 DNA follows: TGTGCCAGCAGCCCGACAGCGGGCAGCACACAAGAGACCCAGTACTTC. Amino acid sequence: CASSPTAGSTQETQYF.

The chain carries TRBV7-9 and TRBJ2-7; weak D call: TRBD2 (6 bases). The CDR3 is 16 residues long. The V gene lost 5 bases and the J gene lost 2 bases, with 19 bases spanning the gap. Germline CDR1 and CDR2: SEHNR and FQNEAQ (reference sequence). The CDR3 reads CASSLPLAGPTYEQYF. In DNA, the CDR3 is TGTGCCAGCAGCCTGCCTTTGGCGGGGCCAACCTACGAGCAGTACTTC.

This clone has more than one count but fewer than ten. CDR3 sequence reads: CASNPTSIYTGELFF. For the CDR3, the DNA is TGTGCCAGCAACCCGACTAGCATCTACACCGGGGAGCTGTTTTTT. The chain has TRBV28 and TRBJ2-2; 7 nucleotides line up with TRBD2. Unmatched junction bases numbered 8, after V lost 7 bases and J lost 3 bases. Germline values: CDR1 MDHEN, CDR2 SYDVKM. The CDR3 sequence is 15 residues long.

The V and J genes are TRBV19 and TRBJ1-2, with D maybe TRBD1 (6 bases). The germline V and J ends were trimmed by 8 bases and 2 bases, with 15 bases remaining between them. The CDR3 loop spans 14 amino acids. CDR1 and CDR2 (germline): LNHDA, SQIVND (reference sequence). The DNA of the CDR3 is TGTGCCAGTGGCCCGGACAGAATGAACTATGGCTACACCTTC. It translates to CASGPDRMNYGYTF.

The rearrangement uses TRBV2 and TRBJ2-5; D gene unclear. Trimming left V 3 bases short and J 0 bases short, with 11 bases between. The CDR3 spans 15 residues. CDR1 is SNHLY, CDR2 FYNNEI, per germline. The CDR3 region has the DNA TGTGCCAGCAGTGACTTCAGGTCGAACCAAGAGACCCAGTACTTC. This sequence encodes CASSDFRSNQETQYF.

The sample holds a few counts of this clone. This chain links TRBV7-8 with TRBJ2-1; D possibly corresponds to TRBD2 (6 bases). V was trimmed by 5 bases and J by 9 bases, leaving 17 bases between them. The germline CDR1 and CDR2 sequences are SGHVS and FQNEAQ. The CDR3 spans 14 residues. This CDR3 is CASSRRSSEAEQFF. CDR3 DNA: TGTGCCAGCAGCCGTCGGTCTAGCGAGGCTGAGCAGTTCTTC.

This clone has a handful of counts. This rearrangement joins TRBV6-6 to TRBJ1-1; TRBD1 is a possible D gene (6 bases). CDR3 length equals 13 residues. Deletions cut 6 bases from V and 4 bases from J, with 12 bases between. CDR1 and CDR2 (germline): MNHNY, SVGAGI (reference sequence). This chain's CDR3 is CASSQQGGTEAFF. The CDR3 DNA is TGTGCCAGCAGCCAACAGGGCGGCACTGAAGCTTTCTTT.

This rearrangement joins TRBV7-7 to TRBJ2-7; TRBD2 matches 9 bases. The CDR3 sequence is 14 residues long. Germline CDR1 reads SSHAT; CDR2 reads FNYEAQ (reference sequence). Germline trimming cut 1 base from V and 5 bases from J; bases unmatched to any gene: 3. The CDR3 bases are TGTGCCAGCAGCTTAGGCGGGGGGGACCACGAGCAGTACTTC. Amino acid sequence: CASSLGGGDHEQYF.

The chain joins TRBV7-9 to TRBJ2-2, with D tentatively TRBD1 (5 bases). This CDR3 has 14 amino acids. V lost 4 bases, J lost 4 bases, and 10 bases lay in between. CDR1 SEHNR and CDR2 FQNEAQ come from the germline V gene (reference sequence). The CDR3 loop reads CASSSYTGTGELFF. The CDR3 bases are TGTGCCAGCAGCTCCTATACAGGCACCGGGGAGCTGTTTTTT.

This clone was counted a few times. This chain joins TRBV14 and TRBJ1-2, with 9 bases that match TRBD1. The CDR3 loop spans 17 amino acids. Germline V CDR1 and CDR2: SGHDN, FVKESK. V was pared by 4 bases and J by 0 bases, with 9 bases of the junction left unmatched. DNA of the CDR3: TGTGCCAGCAGCCTCCTGACAGGGGGTTTAGCTAACTATGGCTACACCTTC. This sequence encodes CASSLLTGGLANYGYTF.

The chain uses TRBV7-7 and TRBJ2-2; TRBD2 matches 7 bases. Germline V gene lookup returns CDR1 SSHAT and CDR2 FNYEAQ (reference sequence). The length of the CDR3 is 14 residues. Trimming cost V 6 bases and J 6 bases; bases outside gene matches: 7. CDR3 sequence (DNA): TGTGCCAGCAGGGCCAGGGCGGGGGCCGGGGAGCTGTTTTTT. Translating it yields CASRARAGAGELFF. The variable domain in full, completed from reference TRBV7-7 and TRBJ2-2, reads GAGVSQSPRYKVTKRGQDVTLRCDPISSHATLYWYQQALGQGPEFLTYFNYEAQPDKSGLPSDRFSAERPEGSISTLTIQRTEQRDSAMYRCASRARAGAGELFFGEGSRLTVL.

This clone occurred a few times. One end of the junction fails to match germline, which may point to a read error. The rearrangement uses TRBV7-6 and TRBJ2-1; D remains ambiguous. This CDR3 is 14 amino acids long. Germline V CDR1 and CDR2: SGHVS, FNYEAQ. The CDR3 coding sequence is TGTGCCAGCAGCTCCCGGGTGTCCTCCAATGAGCAGTTCTTC. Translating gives CASSSRVSSNEQFF.

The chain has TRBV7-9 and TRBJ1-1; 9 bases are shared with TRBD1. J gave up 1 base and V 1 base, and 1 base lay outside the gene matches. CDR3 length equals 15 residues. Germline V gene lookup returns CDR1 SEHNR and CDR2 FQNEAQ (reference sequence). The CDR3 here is CASSLETGGNTEAFF. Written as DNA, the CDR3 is TGTGCCAGCAGCTTAGAGACAGGGGGGAACACTGAAGCTTTCTTT. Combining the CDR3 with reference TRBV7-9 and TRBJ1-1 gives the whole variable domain DTGVSQNPRHKITKRGQNVTFRCDPISEHNRLYWYRQTLGQGPEFLTYFQNEAQLEKSRLLSDRFSAERPKGSFSTLEIQRTEQGDSAMYLCASSLETGGNTEAFFGQGTRLTVV.

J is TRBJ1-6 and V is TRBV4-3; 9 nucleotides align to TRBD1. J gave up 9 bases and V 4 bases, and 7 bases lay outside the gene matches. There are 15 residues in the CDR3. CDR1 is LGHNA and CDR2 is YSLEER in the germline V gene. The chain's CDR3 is CASSREGQGSSPLHF. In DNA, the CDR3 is TGCGCCAGCAGCCGGGAGGGACAGGGCAGTTCACCCCTCCACTTT.

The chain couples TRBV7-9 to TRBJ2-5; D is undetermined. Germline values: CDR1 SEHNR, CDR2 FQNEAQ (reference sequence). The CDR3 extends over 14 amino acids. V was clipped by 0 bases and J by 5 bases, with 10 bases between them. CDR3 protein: CASSLAGRGETQYF. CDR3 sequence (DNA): TGTGCCAGCAGCTTAGCGGGCCGTGGGGAGACCCAGTACTTC.

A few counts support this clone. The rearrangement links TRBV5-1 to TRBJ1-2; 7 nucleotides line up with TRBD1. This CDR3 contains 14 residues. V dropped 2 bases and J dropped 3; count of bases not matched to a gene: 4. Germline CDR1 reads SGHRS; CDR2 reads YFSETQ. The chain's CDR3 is CASSLGGSDYGYTF. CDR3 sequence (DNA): TGCGCCAGCAGCTTAGGGGGCAGTGACTATGGCTACACCTTC.

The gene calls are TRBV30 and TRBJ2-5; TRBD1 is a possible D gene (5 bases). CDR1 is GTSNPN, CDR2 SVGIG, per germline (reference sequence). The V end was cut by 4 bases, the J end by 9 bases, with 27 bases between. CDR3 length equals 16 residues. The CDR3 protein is CAWKRPSGRAPVAQYF. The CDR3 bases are TGTGCCTGGAAGAGACCGAGTGGCAGGGCCCCGGTTGCCCAGTACTTC.

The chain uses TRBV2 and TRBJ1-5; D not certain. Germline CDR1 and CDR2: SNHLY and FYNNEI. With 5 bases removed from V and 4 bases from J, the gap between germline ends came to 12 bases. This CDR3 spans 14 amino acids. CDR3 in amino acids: CASSLGLINQPQHF. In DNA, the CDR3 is TGTGCCAGCAGTTTAGGACTGATTAATCAGCCCCAGCATTTT.

The CDR3 sequence is CASSPDPVRQGRVGYTF. The CDR3, as DNA: TGTGCCAGCTCACCCGACCCCGTAAGGCAGGGGCGGGTCGGCTACACCTTC. The chain links TRBV18 to TRBJ1-2, with TRBD1 as a possible D gene (6 bases). CDR3 size: 17 residues. Per the germline V gene, CDR1 is KGHSH and CDR2 is LQKENI. Trimming pared 3 bases from V and 8 bases from J, leaving 25 bases between.